This entry concerns a single TCR beta chain. CDR1 LGHNA and CDR2 YSLEER come from the germline V gene. CDR3 length: 15 residues. The source of the sample is a study of shared clonotypes between healthy human individuals. Each cell subset's genomic DNA was divided evenly among several immunoSEQ plates. Among the unsorted PBMC samples, replicate PCRs used about 300 ng DNA, roughly 30,000 T cell genomes. Profiling relied on immunoSEQ multiplex PCR, and the TCRdb table lists in-frame clones only, not all of them. The data contain about 530,000 clones, roughly 79% of them singletons. Donors, without exception, were Caucasian adults residing in Nashville, Tennessee.

Sequenced: PBMCs. The rearrangement uses TRBV4-3 and TRBJ2-5, with D hard to call. The tail of the sequence fits TRBJ2-7 better, so the J call may be wrong. This clonotype originated in a woman aged 35 to 49 in good health. Some clones in this sample may be carry-over from other donors' samples. The CDR3 bases are TGCGCCAGCAGCCAAGTTTTTGGGTATACCTACGAGCAGTACTTC. Residues: CASSQVFGYTYEQYF.